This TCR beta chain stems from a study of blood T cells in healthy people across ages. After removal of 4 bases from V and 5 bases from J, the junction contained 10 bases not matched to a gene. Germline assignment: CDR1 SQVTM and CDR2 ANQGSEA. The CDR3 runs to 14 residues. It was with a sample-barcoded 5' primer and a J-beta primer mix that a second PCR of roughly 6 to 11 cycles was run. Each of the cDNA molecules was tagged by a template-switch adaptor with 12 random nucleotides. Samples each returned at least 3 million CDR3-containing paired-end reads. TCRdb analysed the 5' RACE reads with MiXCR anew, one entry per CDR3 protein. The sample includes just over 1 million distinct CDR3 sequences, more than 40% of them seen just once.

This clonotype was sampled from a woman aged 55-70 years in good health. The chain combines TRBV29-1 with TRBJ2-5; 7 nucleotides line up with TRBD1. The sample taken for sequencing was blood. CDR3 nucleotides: TGCAGCGTTGCCCCGGGACAGCCATCCGAGACCCAGTACTTC. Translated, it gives CSVAPGQPSETQYF.